The rows below give T cell receptor beta chains drawn from one sample of a study of blood T cell repertoires in COVID-19. Assay: immunoSEQ multiplex PCR; the TCRdb copy retains only in-frame clones and omits some. The repertoire includes under 300,000 clones, approximately 80% of them detected once, and 1.4% sits in the top ten. What was sequenced was peripheral blood. The receptors originated from a woman in her 40s who had recovered from COVID-19. The CDR3 runs from the conserved cysteine through the conserved F or W. A D gene is named only where the DNA matches it firmly. Expanded clones get a size class; other rows say once, few or many, or leave the size out.

TRBV7-9	-	TRBD1	TRBJ1-4	CASNLGQGEGKLFF	TGTGCCAGCAACCTCGGACAGGGTGAGGGAAAACTGTTTTTT
TRBV6-5	-	-	TRBJ2-1	CASRGGGSYNEQFF	TGTGCCAGCAGGGGAGGGGGCTCCTACAATGAGCAGTTCTTC
TRBV18	few	TRBD1	TRBJ1-2	CASSPRTGDGYTF	TGTGCCAGCTCACCGAGGACAGGGGATGGCTACACCTTC
TRBV2	-	TRBD2	TRBJ2-3	CASNGGGNTDTQYF	TGTGCCAGCAACGGGGGAGGGAACACAGATACGCAGTATTTT
TRBV5-5	few	-	TRBJ2-5	CASGKGGTALTFRQETQYF	TGTGCCAGCGGGAAAGGGGGGACAGCTCTCACCTTTCGCCAAGAGACCCAGTACTTC
TRBV24-1	-	TRBD1	TRBJ1-2	CATSDGQGGGYTF	TGTGCCACCAGTGACGGACAGGGAGGTGGCTACACCTTC
TRBV6-4	-	-	TRBJ1-1	CASSVELNTEAFF	TGTGCCAGCAGTGTTGAGCTAAACACTGAAGCTTTCTTT
TRBV6-5	-	TRBD1	TRBJ1-2	CASTSGQGDYGYTF	TGTGCCAGCACCTCGGGACAGGGTGACTATGGCTACACCTTC
TRBV10-2	-	TRBD1	TRBJ2-7	CASSLIGQGVQYF	TGCGCCAGCAGCCTAATCGGACAGGGTGTGCAGTACTTC
TRBV5-6	-	-	TRBJ2-3	CASSYDGGTDTQYF	TGTGCCAGCAGCTACGACGGGGGCACAGATACGCAGTATTTT
TRBV9	-	-	TRBJ1-3	CASSDVGSSGNTIYF	TGTGCCAGCAGCGATGTGGGGAGCTCTGGAAACACCATATATTTT
TRBV12-2	-	-	TRBJ2-2	CASWQDKRPGELFF	TGTGCAAGTTGGCAGGACAAACGGCCCGGGGAGCTGTTTTTT
TRBV7-2	-	TRBD2	TRBJ2-3	CASSLGLAGGPTQYF	TGTGCCAGCAGCTTAGGCCTAGCGGGGGGGCCAACGCAGTATTTT
TRBV11-2	once	TRBD1	TRBJ2-3	CASSLEGTDTDTQYF	TGTGCCAGCAGCTTAGAAGGGACAGACACAGATACGCAGTATTTT
TRBV5-6	-	-	TRBJ1-2	CASKPPGGYGYTF	TGTGCCAGCAAGCCCCCCGGCGGTTATGGCTACACCTTC
TRBV2	-	TRBD1	TRBJ2-7	CASSEDRGYEQYF	TGTGCCAGCAGTGAAGACAGGGGTTACGAGCAGTACTTC
TRBV11-3	-	TRBD1	TRBJ2-1	CASSLGTEPYNEQFF	TGTGCCAGCAGCCTAGGGACAGAGCCCTACAATGAGCAGTTCTTC
TRBV7-9	few	-	TRBJ1-1	CASSLALRGAEAFF	TGTGCCAGCAGCTTAGCCCTGCGGGGCGCTGAAGCTTTCTTT
TRBV19	-	-	TRBJ2-2	CASSKLTGYTGELFF	TGTGCCAGTAGTAAACTGACAGGCTACACCGGGGAGCTGTTTTTT
TRBV5-8	-	-	TRBJ1-2	CASSPRYGYTF	TGTGCCAGCAGCCCGCGCTATGGCTACACCTTC
TRBV18	-	TRBD1	TRBJ1-3	CASSPQDRGFGNTIYF	TGTGCCAGCTCACCACAGGACAGGGGCTTTGGAAACACCATATATTTT
TRBV19	-	TRBD2	TRBJ2-1	CASRTSSGTSYNEQFF	TGTGCCAGTAGGACATCTAGCGGCACTTCCTACAATGAGCAGTTCTTC
TRBV6-2/TRBV6-3	-	TRBD2	TRBJ2-3	CASSPSTSGGFTDTQYF	TGTGCCAGCAGTCCATCCACTAGCGGGGGATTCACAGATACGCAGTATTTT
TRBV27	-	TRBD1	TRBJ2-5	CASTAGGPRETQYF	TGTGCCAGCACCGCAGGGGGACCAAGAGAGACCCAGTACTTC
TRBV6-2/TRBV6-3	-	-	TRBJ2-7	CASSPGGYEQYF	TGTGCCAGCAGTCCCGGGGGATACGAGCAGTACTTC
TRBV9	-	TRBD1	TRBJ1-2	CASSAAGTGDYGYTF	TGTGCCAGCAGCGCAGCAGGGACAGGGGACTATGGCTACACCTTC
TRBV10-1	-	TRBD1	TRBJ2-7	CASSGDRVGDEQYF	TGCGCCAGCAGTGGGGACAGGGTAGGAGACGAGCAGTACTTC
TRBV5-5	-	TRBD1	TRBJ1-4	CASSVGTGGEKLFF	TGTGCCAGCAGCGTAGGGACAGGGGGAGAAAAACTGTTTTTT
TRBV11-3	-	TRBD1	TRBJ2-4	CASSPGGQGAGIQYF	TGTGCCAGCAGCCCAGGAGGACAGGGGGCAGGCATTCAGTACTTC
TRBV6-5	-	TRBD1	TRBJ2-1	CASSKDRVNEQFF	TGTGCCAGCAGTAAGGACAGGGTCAATGAGCAGTTCTTC
TRBV9	-	TRBD1	TRBJ1-1	CASSAVPGQGPNTEAFF	TGTGCCAGCAGCGCCGTCCCGGGACAGGGGCCGAACACTGAAGCTTTCTTT
TRBV4-3	-	-	TRBJ1-1	CASSQDPPGTEAFF	TGCGCCAGCAGCCAAGATCCTCCGGGCACTGAAGCTTTCTTT
TRBV5-5	-	-	TRBJ1-1	CASSLLSAGWQGINTEAFF	TGTGCCAGCAGCTTGTTATCGGCCGGTTGGCAGGGGATCAACACTGAAGCTTTCTTT
TRBV7-2	-	-	TRBJ2-1	CASSLAAASYNEQFF	TGTGCCAGCAGCTTAGCGGCGGCTTCCTACAATGAGCAGTTCTTC
TRBV27	once	TRBD1	TRBJ2-1	CASSFWDRDLVEQFF	TGTGCCAGCAGTTTTTGGGACAGGGATCTCGTTGAGCAGTTCTTC
TRBV29-1	-	-	TRBJ1-1	CSGYTGVEAFF	TGCAGCGGATACACCGGGGTGGAAGCTTTCTTT
TRBV6-6	-	-	TRBJ1-2	CASSLAGDGYTF	TGTGCCAGCAGCCTCGCGGGGGATGGCTACACCTTC
TRBV6-6	-	-	TRBJ1-3	CASSESSGNTIYF	TGTGCCAGCAGTGAGAGCTCTGGAAACACCATATATTTT
TRBV6-5	-	TRBD1	TRBJ2-1	CASSRDRGDEQFF	TGTGCCAGCAGCCGGGACAGGGGGGATGAGCAGTTCTTC
TRBV3-1/TRBV3-2	-	TRBD1	TRBJ2-7	CASSQERRTGPFYSYEQYF	TGTGCCAGCAGCCAAGAAAGACGGACAGGCCCCTTCTACTCCTACGAGCAGTACTTC
TRBV7-2	-	-	TRBJ2-7	CASSLDQGLPSYEQYF	TGTGCCAGCAGCTTAGATCAGGGGTTACCATCCTACGAGCAGTACTTC
TRBV19	-	TRBD1	TRBJ2-7	CASYRGQGTYEQYF	TGTGCCAGTTACCGGGGACAGGGTACCTACGAGCAGTACTTC
TRBV6-6	-	TRBD2	TRBJ2-3	CASSWTSGGTDTQYF	TGTGCCAGCAGCTGGACTAGCGGGGGCACAGATACGCAGTATTTT
TRBV28	-	TRBD1	TRBJ1-3	CASSLRRDRDFSGNTIYF	TGTGCCAGCAGTTTACGCCGAGACAGGGACTTCTCTGGAAACACCATATATTTT